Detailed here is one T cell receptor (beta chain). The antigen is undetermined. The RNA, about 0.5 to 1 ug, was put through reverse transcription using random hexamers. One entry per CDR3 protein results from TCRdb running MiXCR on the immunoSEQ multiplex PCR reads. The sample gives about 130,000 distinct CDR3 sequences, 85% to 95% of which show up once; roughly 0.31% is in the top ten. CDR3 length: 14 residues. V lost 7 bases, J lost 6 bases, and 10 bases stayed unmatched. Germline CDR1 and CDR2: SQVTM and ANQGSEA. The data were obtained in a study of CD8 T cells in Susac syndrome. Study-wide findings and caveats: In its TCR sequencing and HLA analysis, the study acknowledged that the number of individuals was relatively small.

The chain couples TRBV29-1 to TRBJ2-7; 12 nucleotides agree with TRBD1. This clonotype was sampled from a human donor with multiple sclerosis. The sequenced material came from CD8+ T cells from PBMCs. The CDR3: CSGPMGQGAGEQYF. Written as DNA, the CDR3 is TGCAGCGGACCTATGGGACAGGGGGCGGGCGAGCAGTACTTC.